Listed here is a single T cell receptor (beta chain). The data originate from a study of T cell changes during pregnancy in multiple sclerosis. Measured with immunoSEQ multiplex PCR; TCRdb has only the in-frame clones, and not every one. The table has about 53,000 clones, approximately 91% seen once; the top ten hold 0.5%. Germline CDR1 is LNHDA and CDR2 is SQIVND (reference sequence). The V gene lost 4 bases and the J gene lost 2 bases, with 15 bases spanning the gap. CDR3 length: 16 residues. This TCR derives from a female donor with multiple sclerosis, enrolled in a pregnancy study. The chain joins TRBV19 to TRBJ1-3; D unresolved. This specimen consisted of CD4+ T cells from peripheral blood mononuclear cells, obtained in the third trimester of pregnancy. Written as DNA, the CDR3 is TGTGCCAGTAGTAGGAGGGCTCAGGCCCCTGGAAACACCATATATTTT. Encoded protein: CASSRRAQAPGNTIYF.